This passage covers 10 T cell receptor beta chains from one sample sequenced in a study of cytomegalovirus exposure and HLA in healthy donors. The PCR used 60 Vbeta and 13 Jbeta primers. Libraries were prepared by immunoSEQ multiplex PCR; TCRdb keeps only in-frame clonotypes and omits some of them. The sample has over 150,000 clones, roughly 84% seen once. Sequencing was performed on PBMCs. The source of these receptors is a girl in the first two years of life in good health and CMV-seronegative.

The chain couples TRBV9 to TRBJ1-1, with 7 nucleotides matching TRBD1. V lost 4 bases and J lost 8; bases outside the gene matches: 8. CDR1 SGDLS and CDR2 YYNGEE come from the germline V gene. The CDR3 has 13 amino acids. CDR3 bases: TGTGCCAGCAGCCCCTGGGACAGAGGGGAAGCTTTCTTT. Protein: CASSPWDRGEAFF.

V is TRBV5-1 and J is TRBJ2-2; possible D gene TRBD2, 6 bases. In germline, CDR1 is SGHRS, CDR2 YFSETQ. Trimming took off 4 bases at V and 6 bases at J, with 10 bases between the two ends. The CDR3 is 13 residues long. CDR3 protein: CASSITSPGELFF. DNA of the CDR3: TGCGCCAGCAGCATTACTAGCCCCGGGGAGCTGTTTTTT. Using reference TRBV5-1 and TRBJ2-2 for the parts outside the CDR3, the full variable domain is KAGVTQTPRYLIKTRGQQVTLSCSPISGHRSVSWYQQTPGQGLQFLFEYFSETQRNKGNFPGRFSGRQFSNSRSEMNVSTLELGDSALYLCASSITSPGELFFGEGSRLTVL.

The chain couples TRBV6-5 to TRBJ2-5; 10 positions agree with TRBD2. The CDR3 consists of 13 residues. The trim removed 8 bases at V and 5 bases at J, leaving 5 bases unmatched. In germline, CDR1 is MNHEY, CDR2 SVGAGI. CDR3 coding DNA: TGTGCCAGCTCCCTAGCGGGAGCGGAGACCCAGTACTTC. Protein: CASSLAGAETQYF.

This chain joins TRBV30 and TRBJ2-5; D is perhaps TRBD2 (6 bases). V was trimmed by 1 base and J by 14 bases, leaving 14 bases between them. The CDR3 spans 11 residues. Germline CDR1 is GTSNPN and CDR2 is SVGIG (reference sequence). The CDR3 region is CAWSDGGAQYF. In nucleotides, the CDR3 is TGTGCCTGGAGTGACGGCGGGGCGCAATACTTC.

The chain couples TRBV6-1 to TRBJ1-2; weak D call: TRBD1 (5 bases). The CDR3 has 13 residues. The V gene's germline CDR1 is MNHNS and CDR2 SASEGT. Trimming shortened V by 2 bases and J by 5 bases, and 9 bases separated the two germline ends. CDR3 nucleotides: TGTGCCAGCAGTGAACAGGGTGTTTATGGCTACACCTTC. Translated, it gives CASSEQGVYGYTF.

The J gene is TRBJ2-2, the V gene TRBV19; the match to TRBD1 covers 9 bases. This CDR3 region has 15 residues. Germline V gives CDR1 LNHDA, CDR2 SQIVND (reference sequence). The V and J ends lost 4 bases and 5 bases, in that order; junction bases with no gene match: 5. This CDR3 is CASSTGTGNTGELFF. The DNA for the CDR3 is TGTGCCAGTAGTACCGGGACAGGGAATACCGGGGAGCTGTTTTTT.

The rearrangement uses TRBV30 and TRBJ2-3; 8 bases are a match to TRBD2. V shed 3 bases, J shed 3 bases, and the junction held 8 bases outside the gene matches. This CDR3 comprises 15 residues. In germline, CDR1 is GTSNPN, CDR2 SVGIG (reference sequence). The CDR3 here is CAWSPGLVGTDTQYF. As DNA, the CDR3 is TGTGCCTGGAGCCCGGGACTAGTCGGTACAGATACGCAGTATTTT.

CDR3 bases: TGCGCCAGCAGCCCCCGGGACAGGACGTACAATGAGCAGTTCTTC. It yields the protein CASSPRDRTYNEQFF. This chain uses TRBV5-1 with TRBJ2-1, with TRBD1 identical over 8 bases. V gave up 4 bases and J gave up 4 bases; unmatched junction bases: 7. The CDR3 covers 15 residues. Germline V CDR1 and CDR2: SGHRS, YFSETQ.

As DNA, the CDR3 is TGCGCCAGCAGCTTCGGGACACAAGAGACCCAGTACTTC. This sequence encodes CASSFGTQETQYF. The gene calls are TRBV5-1 and TRBJ2-5, with a possible D match to TRBD1 (6 bases). V was trimmed by 2 bases and J by 2 bases, leaving 7 bases between them. Looked up from germline, CDR1 is SGHRS and CDR2 is YFSETQ. This CDR3 is built from 13 residues.

The rearrangement uses TRBV6-5 and TRBJ2-7; 8 bases are a match to TRBD2. Germline values: CDR1 MNHEY, CDR2 SVGAGI. The CDR3 length is 14 residues. Trimming at V came to 5 bases and at J to 5 bases, leaving 8 bases not matched to a gene. The CDR3 DNA is TGTGCCAGCAGTGCCCGACTAGCGAGGAACGAGCAGTACTTC. Its protein product is CASSARLARNEQYF.